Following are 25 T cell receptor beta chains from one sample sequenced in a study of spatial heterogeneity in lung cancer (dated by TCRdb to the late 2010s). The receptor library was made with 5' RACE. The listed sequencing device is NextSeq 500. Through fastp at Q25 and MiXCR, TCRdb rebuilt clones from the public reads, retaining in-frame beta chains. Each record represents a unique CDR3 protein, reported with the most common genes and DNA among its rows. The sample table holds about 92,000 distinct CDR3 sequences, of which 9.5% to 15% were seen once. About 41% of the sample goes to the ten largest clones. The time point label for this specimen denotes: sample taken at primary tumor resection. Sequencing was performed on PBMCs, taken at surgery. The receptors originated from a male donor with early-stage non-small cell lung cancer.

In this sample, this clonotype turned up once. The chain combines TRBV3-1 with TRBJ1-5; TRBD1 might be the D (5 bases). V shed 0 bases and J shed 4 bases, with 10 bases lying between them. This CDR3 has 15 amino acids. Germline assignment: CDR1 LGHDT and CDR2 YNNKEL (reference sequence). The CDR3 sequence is CASSQDAAGNQPQHF. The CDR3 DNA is TGTGCCAGCAGCCAAGATGCGGCAGGGAATCAGCCCCAGCATTTT.

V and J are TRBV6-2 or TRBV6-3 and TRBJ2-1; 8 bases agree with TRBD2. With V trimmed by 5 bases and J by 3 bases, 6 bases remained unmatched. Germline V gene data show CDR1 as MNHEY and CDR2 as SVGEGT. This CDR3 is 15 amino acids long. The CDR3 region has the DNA TGTGCCAGCAGTCCTATCGGGGGGGACTACAATGAGCAGTTCTTC. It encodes CASSPIGGDYNEQFF.

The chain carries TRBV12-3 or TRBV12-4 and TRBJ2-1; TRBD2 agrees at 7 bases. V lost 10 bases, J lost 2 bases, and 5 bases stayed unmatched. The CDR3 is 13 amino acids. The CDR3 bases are TGTGCCACGGGAGGTCCCGCCTACAATGAGCAGTTCTTC. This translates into CATGGPAYNEQFF.

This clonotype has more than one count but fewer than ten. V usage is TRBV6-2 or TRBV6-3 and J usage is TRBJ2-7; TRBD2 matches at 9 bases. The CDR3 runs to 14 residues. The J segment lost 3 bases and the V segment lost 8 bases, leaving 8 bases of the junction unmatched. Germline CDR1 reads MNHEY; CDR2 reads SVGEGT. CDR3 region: CASRASGTVYEQYF. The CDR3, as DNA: TGTGCCAGCCGGGCTAGCGGGACAGTCTACGAGCAGTACTTC.

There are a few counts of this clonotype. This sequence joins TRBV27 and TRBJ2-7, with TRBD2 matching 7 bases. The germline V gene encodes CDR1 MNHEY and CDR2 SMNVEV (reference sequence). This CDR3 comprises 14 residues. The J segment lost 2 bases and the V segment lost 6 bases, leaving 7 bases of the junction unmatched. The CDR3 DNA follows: TGTGCCAGCAGCCGGACTAGGCGGACCTACGAGCAGTACTTC. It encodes CASSRTRRTYEQYF.

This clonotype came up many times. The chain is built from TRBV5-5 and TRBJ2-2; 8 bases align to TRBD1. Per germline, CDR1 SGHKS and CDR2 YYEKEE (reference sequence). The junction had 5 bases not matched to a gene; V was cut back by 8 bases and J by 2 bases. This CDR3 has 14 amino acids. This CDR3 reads CASSQGANTGELFF. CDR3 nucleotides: TGTGCCAGTTCTCAGGGGGCTAACACCGGGGAGCTGTTTTTT.

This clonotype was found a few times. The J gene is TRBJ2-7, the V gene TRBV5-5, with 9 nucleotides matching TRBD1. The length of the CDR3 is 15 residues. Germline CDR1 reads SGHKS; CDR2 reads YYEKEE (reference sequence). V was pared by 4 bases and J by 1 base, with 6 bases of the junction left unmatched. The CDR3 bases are TGTGCCAGCAGCCGAAGCGGGACAGGGTCCTACGAGCAGTACTTC. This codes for CASSRSGTGSYEQYF.

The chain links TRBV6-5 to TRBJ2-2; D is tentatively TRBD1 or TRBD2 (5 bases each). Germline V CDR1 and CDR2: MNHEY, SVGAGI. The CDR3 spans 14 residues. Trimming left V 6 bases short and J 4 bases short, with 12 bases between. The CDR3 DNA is TGTGCCAGCAGAAAGGGACGGAGCACCGGGGAGCTGTTTTTT. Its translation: CASRKGRSTGELFF.

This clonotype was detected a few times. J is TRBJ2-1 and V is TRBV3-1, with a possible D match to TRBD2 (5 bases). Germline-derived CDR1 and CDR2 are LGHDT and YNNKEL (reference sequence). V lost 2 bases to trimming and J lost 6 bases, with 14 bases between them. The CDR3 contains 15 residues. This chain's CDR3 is CASSQLKEVVNEQFF. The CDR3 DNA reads TGTGCCAGCAGCCAACTCAAGGAGGTGGTCAATGAGCAGTTCTTC.

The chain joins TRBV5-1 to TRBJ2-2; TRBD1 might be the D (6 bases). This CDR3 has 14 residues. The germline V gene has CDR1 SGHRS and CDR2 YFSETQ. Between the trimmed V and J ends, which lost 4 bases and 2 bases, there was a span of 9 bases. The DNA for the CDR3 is TGCGCCAGCAGCCGGGACACTAACACCGGGGAGCTGTTTTTT. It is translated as CASSRDTNTGELFF.

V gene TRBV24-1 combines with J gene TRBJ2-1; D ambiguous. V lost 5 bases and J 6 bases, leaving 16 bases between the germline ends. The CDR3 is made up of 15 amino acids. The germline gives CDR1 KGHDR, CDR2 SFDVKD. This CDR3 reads CATSGMSLSSNEQFF. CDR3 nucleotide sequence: TGTGCCACCAGTGGGATGTCCCTTTCTTCCAATGAGCAGTTCTTC.

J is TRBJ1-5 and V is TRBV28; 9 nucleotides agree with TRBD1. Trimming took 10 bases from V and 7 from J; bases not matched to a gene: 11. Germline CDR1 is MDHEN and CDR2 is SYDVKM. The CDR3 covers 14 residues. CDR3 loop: CAIQQGAKGQPQHF. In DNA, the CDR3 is TGTGCCATTCAACAGGGGGCTAAAGGACAGCCCCAGCATTTT. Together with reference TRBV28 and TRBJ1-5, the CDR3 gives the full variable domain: DVKVTQSSRYLVKRTGEKVFLECVQDMDHENMFWYRQDPGLGLRLIYFSYDVKMKEKGDIPEGYSVSREKKERFSLILESASTNQTSMYLCAIQQGAKGQPQHFGDGTRLSIL.

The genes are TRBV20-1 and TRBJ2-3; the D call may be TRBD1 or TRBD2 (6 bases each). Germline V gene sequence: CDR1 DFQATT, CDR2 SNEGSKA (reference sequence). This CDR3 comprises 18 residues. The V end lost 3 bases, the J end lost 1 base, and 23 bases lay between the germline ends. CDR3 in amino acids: CSASPRQGGGLGTDTQYF. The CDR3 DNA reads TGCAGTGCTAGTCCCCGGCAAGGGGGAGGACTGGGCACAGATACGCAGTATTTT.

The CDR3 spells CSVGWQNLFF. The CDR3 DNA reads as TGCAGCGTTGGGTGGCAGAATTTGTTCTTT. V and J are TRBV29-1 and TRBJ1-1; D not certain. The CDR3 runs to 10 residues. The V gene's germline CDR1 is SQVTM and CDR2 ANQGSEA. Trimming pared 4 bases from V and 14 bases from J, leaving 14 bases between.

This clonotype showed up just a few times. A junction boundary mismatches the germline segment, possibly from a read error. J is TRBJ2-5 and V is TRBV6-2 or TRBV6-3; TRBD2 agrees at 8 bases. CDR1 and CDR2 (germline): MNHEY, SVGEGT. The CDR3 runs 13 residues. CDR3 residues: CASRTGTREAQYF. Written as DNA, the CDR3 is TGTGCCAGCAGAACCGGGACTAGAGAGGCCCAGTACTTC.

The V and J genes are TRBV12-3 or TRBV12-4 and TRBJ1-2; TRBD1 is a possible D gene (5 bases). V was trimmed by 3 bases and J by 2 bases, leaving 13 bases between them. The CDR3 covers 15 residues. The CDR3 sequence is CASSFPGQGNYGYTF. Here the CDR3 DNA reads TGTGCCAGCAGTTTTCCGGGTCAGGGCAACTATGGCTACACCTTC.

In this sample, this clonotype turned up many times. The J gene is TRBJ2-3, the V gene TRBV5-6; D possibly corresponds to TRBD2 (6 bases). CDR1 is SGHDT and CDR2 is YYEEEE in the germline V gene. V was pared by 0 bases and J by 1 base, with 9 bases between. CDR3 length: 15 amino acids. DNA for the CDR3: TGTGCCAGCAGCTTGGTGGCTAGCGGCACAGATACGCAGTATTTT. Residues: CASSLVASGTDTQYF.

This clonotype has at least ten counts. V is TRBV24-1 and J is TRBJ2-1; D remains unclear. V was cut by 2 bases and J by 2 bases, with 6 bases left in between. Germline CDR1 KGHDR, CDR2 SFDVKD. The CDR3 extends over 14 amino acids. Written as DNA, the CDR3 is TGTGCCACCAGTGATTCTAACACCTACAATGAGCAGTTCTTC. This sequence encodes CATSDSNTYNEQFF.

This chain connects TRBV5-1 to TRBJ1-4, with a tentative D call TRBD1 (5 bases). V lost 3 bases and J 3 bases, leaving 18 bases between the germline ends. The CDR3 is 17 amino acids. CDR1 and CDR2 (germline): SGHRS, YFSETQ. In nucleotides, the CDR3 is TGCGCCAGCAGCTATCAAGATTTCGGGGGGGCTAATGAAAAACTGTTTTTT. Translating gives CASSYQDFGGANEKLFF. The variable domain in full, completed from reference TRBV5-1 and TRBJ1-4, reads KAGVTQTPRYLIKTRGQQVTLSCSPISGHRSVSWYQQTPGQGLQFLFEYFSETQRNKGNFPGRFSGRQFSNSRSEMNVSTLELGDSALYLCASSYQDFGGANEKLFFGSGTQLSVL.

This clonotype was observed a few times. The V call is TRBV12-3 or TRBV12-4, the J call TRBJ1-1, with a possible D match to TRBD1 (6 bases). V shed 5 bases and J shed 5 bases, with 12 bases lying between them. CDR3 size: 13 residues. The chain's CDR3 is CASSPQTGTEAFF. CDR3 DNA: TGTGCCAGCAGTCCGCAAACAGGGACTGAAGCTTTCTTT.

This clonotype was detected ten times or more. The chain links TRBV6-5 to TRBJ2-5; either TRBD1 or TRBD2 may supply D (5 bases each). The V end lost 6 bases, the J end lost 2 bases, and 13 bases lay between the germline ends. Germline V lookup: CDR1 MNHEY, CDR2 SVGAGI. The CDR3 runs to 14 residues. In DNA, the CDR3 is TGTGCCAGCAGGAATGCCGGGGCACAAGAGACCCAGTACTTC. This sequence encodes CASRNAGAQETQYF.

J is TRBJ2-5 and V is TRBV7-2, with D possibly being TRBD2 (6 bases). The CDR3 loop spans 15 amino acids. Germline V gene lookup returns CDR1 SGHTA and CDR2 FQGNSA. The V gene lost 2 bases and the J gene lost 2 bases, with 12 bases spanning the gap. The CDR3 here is CASSLSPSGQETQYF. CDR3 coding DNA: TGTGCCAGCAGCTTAAGCCCCAGCGGGCAAGAGACCCAGTACTTC.

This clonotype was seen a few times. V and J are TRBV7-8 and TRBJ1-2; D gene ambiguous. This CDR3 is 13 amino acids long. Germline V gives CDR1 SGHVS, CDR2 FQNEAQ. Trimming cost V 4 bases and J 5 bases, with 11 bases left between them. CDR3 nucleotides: TGTGCCAGCAGCTCCCCGGGAGGGTATGGCTACACCTTC. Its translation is CASSSPGGYGYTF.

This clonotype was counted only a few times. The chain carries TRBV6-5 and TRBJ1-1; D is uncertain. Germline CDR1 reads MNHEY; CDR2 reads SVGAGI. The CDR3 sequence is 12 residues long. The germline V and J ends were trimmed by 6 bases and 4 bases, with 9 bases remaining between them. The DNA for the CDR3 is TGTGCCAGCAGAACCAGAGGCACTGAAGCTTTCTTT. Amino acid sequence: CASRTRGTEAFF.

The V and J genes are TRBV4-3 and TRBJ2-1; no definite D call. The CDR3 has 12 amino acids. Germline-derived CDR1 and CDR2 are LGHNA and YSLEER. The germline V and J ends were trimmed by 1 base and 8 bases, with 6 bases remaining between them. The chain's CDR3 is CASSQVRDEQFF. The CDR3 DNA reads TGCGCCAGCAGCCAAGTTCGGGATGAGCAGTTCTTC.